A selection of T cell receptor beta chains follows, all from one sample in a study of response to subunit inactivated influenza vaccine. TCRdb passed the RT-PCR reads through MiXCR, listing each CDR3 protein once. Altogether fewer than 750,000 distinct CDR3 sequences are present, around 15% being singletons, with the ten largest covering roughly 11%. Sequencing used PBMCs from blood, obtained about 13 days after vaccination. The receptors were gathered from a man between 45 and 60 years old who received an inactivated influenza vaccine. The conserved cysteine and the conserved F or W are not part of the CDR3 here.

j_call v_call cdr3_aa
TRBJ2-6 TRBV5-1 ASSLESSGANVLT
TRBJ1-2 TRBV3-1 ASSLRTGYYGYT
TRBJ2-6 TRBV27 ASKLAGGDGANVLT
TRBJ2-7 TRBV6-2/TRBV6-3 ASSYSKTAPY
TRBJ2-1 TRBV5-1 ASSAITGLAEGGEQF
TRBJ2-1 TRBV5-1 ASSLGGTISNEQF
TRBJ1-6 TRBV11-2 ASSWTGGTPLH
TRBJ2-1 TRBV7-2 ASMRGGNEQF
TRBJ2-7 TRBV29-1 SVELGVEQY
TRBJ2-7 TRBV28 ASSLYRVRYEQY
TRBJ2-5 TRBV10-2 ASSERGEVPQETQY
TRBJ2-2 TRBV18 ASSTGVRNTGELF
TRBJ2-3 TRBV28 ASSLAGYTQY
TRBJ1-1 TRBV20-1 SAKDQGFAEAF
TRBJ2-3 TRBV6-5 ASSTDRVPTDTQY
TRBJ2-1 TRBV5-1 ASSLVSSPGYNEQF
TRBJ2-3 TRBV6-5 ASSYDRAGTDTDTQY
TRBJ2-5 TRBV6-6 ASSTDRETQY
TRBJ1-1 TRBV4-3 ASSHTPGQGTTEAF
TRBJ2-5 TRBV6-5 ASSYEAHRGRPRETQY
TRBJ2-3 TRBV20-1 SATGTQVADTQY
TRBJ2-1 TRBV4-3 ASSQDWDSGALTYNEQF
TRBJ2-1 TRBV5-5 ASSFWSVGSLEQF
TRBJ2-2 TRBV9 ASSVTGGKNSNTEELF
TRBJ2-7 TRBV28 ASRPSGASYEQY
TRBJ2-2 TRBV14 ASSQESQLLQGSTGELF
TRBJ1-5 TRBV18 ASSPVQGPSTPQH
TRBJ2-7 TRBV6-5 ASSYHGYEQY
TRBJ1-5 TRBV18 ASSPGKDQPQH
TRBJ1-6 TRBV3-1 ASSQDGRGNSPLH
TRBJ2-7 TRBV4-2 ASSPGQGLTPYEQY
TRBJ2-3 TRBV15 ATSMFLGGSTDTQY
TRBJ2-7 TRBV5-5 ASSPGIQNSYEQY
TRBJ2-4 TRBV19 ASSIAEAGGGIQY
TRBJ2-7 TRBV18 ASSPGTTDYEQY
TRBJ2-3 TRBV4-3 ASSRGASADTQY
TRBJ2-1 TRBV5-1 ASSSSGLSSYNEQF
TRBJ2-7 TRBV27 ASSHDPNYEQY
TRBJ1-5 TRBV6-2/TRBV6-3 ASSYRQSYQPQH
TRBJ1-4 TRBV16 ASSQSKGRNEKLF
TRBJ1-2 TRBV30 AWKDYGYT
TRBJ1-1 TRBV28 ASSRQGIGIGEAF
TRBJ2-2 TRBV6-1 ASIPSGVTGELF
TRBJ1-1 TRBV12-3/TRBV12-4 ASSLARRHAEAF
TRBJ1-3 TRBV7-2 ASRPGGFSGNTIY
TRBJ2-6 TRBV7-2 ASSRWGSGANVLT
TRBJ2-3 TRBV20-1 SAEVRARDTQY
TRBJ2-3 TRBV6-2/TRBV6-3 ASTLAGGPADTQY
TRBJ2-3 TRBV4-2 ASSQGAGDTDTQY
TRBJ1-5 TRBV19 ASNLQGGNQPQH
TRBJ1-3 TRBV5-1 ASSGGTGRRNTIY
TRBJ2-1 TRBV7-8 ASSTTSGVHNEQF
TRBJ2-5 TRBV7-2 ASSLYPVQETQY
TRBJ2-1 TRBV20-1 SAARGSRYNEQF
TRBJ2-7 TRBV4-3 ASSQEWSRRGSYEQY
TRBJ2-1 TRBV4-2 ASSQEYQREQF
TRBJ1-2 TRBV29-1 SVESGKSGYT
TRBJ1-5 TRBV6-1 ASSLGRYNQPQH
TRBJ2-7 TRBV4-2 ASSPQGSGTSYEQY